The rows below give T cell receptor beta chains drawn from one sample of a study of T cells in Graves' hyperthyroidism and ophthalmopathy. Each CDR3 protein is one row after TCRdb ran MiXCR on the multiplex PCR reads. The sample gives 340,000 or so distinct CDR3 sequences, around 16% of which show up once; 33% is in the top ten. The sequenced material came from blood. The receptors come from a man between 25 and 39 years old with Graves' hyperthyroidism. CDR3s include the opening cysteine and the closing phenylalanine or tryptophan. D genes are given only for firm matches. For some rows the clone size is stated as once, few or many, or as a class when expanded; others skip it.

V gene	clone size	J gene	D gene	CDR3 protein	CDR3 DNA
TRBV10-2	few	TRBJ1-1	.	CASSESHPNTEAFF	TGCGCCAGCAGTGAGTCCCACCCGAACACTGAAGCTTTCTTT
TRBV30	many	TRBJ2-2	.	CAWSGPRGSGELFF	TGTGCCTGGAGCGGGCCGAGGGGGTCCGGGGAGCTGTTTTTT
TRBV30	few	TRBJ1-4	.	CAWRYGGREKLFF	TGTGCCTGGAGATATGGGGGTCGTGAAAAACTGTTTTTT
TRBV30	many	TRBJ2-5	TRBD2	CAWSVRASGEETQYF	TGTGCCTGGAGTGTACGAGCTAGCGGTGAGGAGACCCAGTACTTC
TRBV11-2	many	TRBJ1-5	.	CASSSTDNQPQHF	TGTGCCAGCAGCTCGACAGACAATCAGCCCCAGCATTTT
TRBV27	.	TRBJ1-6	TRBD1	CASSPRGQLNSPLHF	TGTGCCAGCAGCCCCCGGGGACAGCTTAATTCACCCCTCCACTTT
TRBV19	few	TRBJ1-1	.	CASGRWNTEAFF	TGTGCCTCGGGACGGTGGAACACTGAAGCTTTCTTT
TRBV27	many	TRBJ1-5	.	CASSLSNNQPQHF	TGTGCCAGCAGTTTATCGAATAATCAGCCCCAGCATTTT
TRBV20-1	few	TRBJ2-3	.	CSAREGRGRTDTQYF	TGCAGTGCTAGGGAGGGCCGAGGTCGCACAGATACGCAGTATTTT
TRBV2	.	TRBJ1-3	.	CASSRDGSGNTIYF	TGTGCCAGCAGTCGGGACGGGTCTGGAAACACCATATATTTT
TRBV27	many	TRBJ1-2	.	CASIGGDGYTF	TGTGCCAGCATTGGGGGGGATGGCTACACCTTC
TRBV7-6	few	TRBJ1-1	TRBD1	CASSFGYRGANTEAFF	TGTGCCAGCAGCTTTGGCTACAGGGGCGCGAACACTGAAGCTTTCTTT
TRBV7-3	few	TRBJ2-1	TRBD2	CASSERRGREQFF	TGTGCCAGCAGCGAAAGGCGCGGGAGGGAGCAGTTCTTC
TRBV18	many	TRBJ2-1	TRBD2	CASSPVGLLYNEQFF	TGTGCCAGCTCACCCGTGGGACTATTATACAATGAGCAGTTCTTC
TRBV5-1	many	TRBJ1-1	.	CASSFQGGSEAFF	TGCGCCAGCAGCTTTCAGGGCGGATCTGAAGCTTTCTTT
TRBV2	.	TRBJ1-1	.	CASSEYGEAYRWTEAFF	TGTGCCAGCAGTGAATACGGAGAGGCCTATAGATGGACTGAAGCTTTCTTT
TRBV24-1	many	TRBJ2-5	.	CATSASGVQETQYF	TGTGCCACCAGTGCCTCAGGGGTCCAAGAAACCCAGTACTTC
TRBV20-1	.	TRBJ1-6	.	CSASKGQPKNSPLHF	TGCAGTGCTAGTAAGGGCCAACCCAAGAATTCACCCCTCCACTTT
TRBV5-1	many	TRBJ1-1	.	CASSFRTDRGEAFF	TGCGCCAGCAGCTTTCGGACTGACCGAGGTGAAGCTTTCTTT
TRBV15	many	TRBJ1-5	.	CATSPRNSRIDQPQHF	TGTGCCACCAGCCCGCGAAATAGCAGAATAGATCAGCCCCAGCATTTT
TRBV4-1	few	TRBJ2-7	TRBD1	CASSQGDMGTARYEQYF	TGCGCCAGCAGCCAAGGGGATATGGGGACAGCGAGGTACGAGCAGTACTTC
TRBV28	many	TRBJ2-7	TRBD1	CASSTGQAPQYF	TGTGCCAGCAGTACCGGACAGGCTCCGCAGTACTTC
TRBV10-3	many	TRBJ2-7	.	CAIRTERYEQYF	TGTGCCATCAGGACAGAGCGCTACGAGCAGTACTTC
TRBV2	many	TRBJ2-1	TRBD2	CASSSGGNSGNEQFF	TGTGCCAGCAGTTCCGGGGGGAATTCGGGCAATGAGCAGTTCTTC
TRBV6-1	few	TRBJ1-6	.	CASSRQIYDNSPLHF	TGTGCCAGCAGTAGACAGATATACGATAATTCACCCCTCCACTTT
TRBV12-3/TRBV12-4	many	TRBJ2-7	.	CASSLRGHEGEQYF	TGTGCCAGCAGTTTACGGGGCCATGAGGGCGAGCAGTACTTC
TRBV20-1	many	TRBJ2-5	TRBD2	CSAGGLAGATRETQYF	TGCAGTGCCGGAGGACTAGCGGGAGCGACCCGGGAGACCCAGTACTTC
TRBV11-2	many	TRBJ2-7	.	CASSSLASLHEQYF	TGTGCCAGCAGCTCTTTGGCTAGCCTCCACGAGCAGTACTTC
TRBV27	.	TRBJ1-6	.	CASSLSPGPPVGSPLHF	TGTGCCAGCAGTTTATCCCCCGGACCGCCCGTAGGATCACCCCTCCACTTT
TRBV6-1	.	TRBJ1-5	.	CASGREGGQPQHF	TGTGCCAGCGGGCGCGAGGGAGGACAGCCCCAGCATTTT
TRBV10-3	few	TRBJ2-7	TRBD2	CAISGRGSGSAYEQYF	TGTGCCATCAGTGGCCGGGGGAGCGGGAGTGCTTACGAGCAGTACTTC
TRBV5-1	many	TRBJ2-3	.	CASRYSGTIPDTQYF	TGCGCCAGCAGATACTCCGGGACAATACCAGATACGCAGTATTTT
TRBV19	.	TRBJ2-1	.	CASSMRGTDEQFF	TGTGCCAGTAGTATGAGGGGGACGGATGAGCAGTTCTTC
TRBV25-1	few	TRBJ2-1	TRBD2	CASSDSRASGKVEQFF	TGTGCCAGCAGTGATTCTCGGGCTAGCGGGAAGGTTGAGCAGTTCTTC
TRBV6-1	many	TRBJ2-2	.	CASSFTGLANTGELFF	TGTGCCAGCAGTTTCACGGGACTGGCAAACACCGGGGAGCTGTTTTTT
TRBV20-1	many	TRBJ2-1	TRBD2	CSAGPSPSGRNEQFF	TGCAGTGCTGGCCCGAGTCCTAGCGGGAGGAATGAGCAGTTCTTC
TRBV12-3/TRBV12-4	.	TRBJ1-3	TRBD1	CTSGTGGSGNTIYF	TGTACCAGCGGGACAGGGGGTTCTGGAAACACCATATATTTT
TRBV6-5	few	TRBJ1-5	.	CASSSWLNQPQHF	TGTGCCAGCAGTTCGTGGCTCAATCAGCCCCAGCATTTT
TRBV2	many	TRBJ2-7	TRBD1	CASRLDRGSSYEQYF	TGTGCCAGCAGATTGGACAGGGGGTCTTCCTACGAGCAGTACTTC
TRBV5-1	many	TRBJ2-7	.	CASSLGPGVGYYEQYF	TGCGCCAGCAGCTTGGGCCCCGGAGTTGGGTACTACGAGCAGTACTTC
TRBV11-3	many	TRBJ1-1	TRBD1	CASSLGQHTEAFF	TGTGCCAGCAGCTTGGGACAGCACACTGAAGCTTTCTTT
TRBV20-1	many	TRBJ2-1	TRBD2	CSARDNLAGGPLDEQFF	TGCAGTGCTAGAGACAACCTAGCGGGAGGGCCCTTGGATGAGCAGTTCTTC
TRBV18	.	TRBJ2-7	.	CASSPPSRSYEQYF	TGTGCCAGCTCACCACCAAGCAGGTCCTACGAGCAGTACTTC
TRBV5-8	few	TRBJ1-1	.	CASSQYNTEAFF	TGTGCCAGCAGCCAGTATAACACTGAAGCTTTCTTT
TRBV30	.	TRBJ1-2	TRBD1	CAWNPGTGGSYGYTF	TGTGCCTGGAATCCCGGGACAGGGGGCAGCTATGGCTACACCTTC
TRBV10-3	.	TRBJ2-2	.	CAISRDFNTGELFF	TGTGCCATCAGCCGGGACTTTAACACCGGGGAGCTGTTTTTT
TRBV29-1	few	TRBJ2-7	.	CSVEVGQPYEQYF	TGCAGCGTTGAGGTGGGCCAGCCCTACGAGCAGTACTTC
TRBV20-1	many	TRBJ2-7	.	CSARSGQSYEQYF	TGCAGTGCTAGATCCGGACAGTCCTACGAGCAGTACTTC
TRBV5-5	once	TRBJ2-1	TRBD2	CASSFPTSGYYEQFF	TGTGCCAGCAGCTTTCCGACTAGCGGTTACTATGAGCAGTTCTTC